A selection of T cell receptor beta chains follows, all from one sample in a study of T-cell memory formation after mild COVID-19. TCRdb re-analysed the 5' RACE reads in MiXCR, keeping a single row per CDR3 protein. The table lists under 200,000 distinct CDR3 sequences, around 10% of them singletons, with more than 3.5% in the top ten. The sequenced material came from PBMCs or a T cell subset sorted from them (not recorded which). All receptors come from a young man who had mild COVID-19 (a few samples of this study predate the infection). Cell type and time point are not known. The conserved cysteine and the conserved F or W are not part of the CDR3 here. D genes are given only for firm matches.

v_call d_call cdr3_aa
TRBV5-1 TRBD1 ASSPGTGWTGELF
TRBV7-7 TRBD2 ASSLGGTITDTQY
TRBV6-2/TRBV6-3 NA ASSHRTVTDTQY
TRBV7-9 NA ASSFRVQADTQY
TRBV12-3/TRBV12-4 NA ASTLGETQY
TRBV6-5 TRBD2 ASRGAGVGNTGELF
TRBV20-1 NA SARRLQGLTEAF
TRBV4-2 NA ASSQDGKPLQDEQY
TRBV5-6 NA ASSRPGTGAVNEQF
TRBV12-3/TRBV12-4 NA ASSLEGTHWDGYT
TRBV2 NA ASSADRFSYEQY
TRBV5-6 TRBD1 ASSLKGASQAF
TRBV29-1 NA SVDFWGYGQY